Listed below are T cell receptor beta chains from one sample, sequenced in a study of human T cells and chemical hapten exposure. TCRdb reanalysed the RACE reads using MiXCR and keeps one entry per CDR3 protein. Among 180,000 or so distinct CDR3 sequences, more than 25% were seen once, and the ten largest hold nearly 3%. Sequencing was performed on whole blood, taken in connection with sensitization to the hapten diphenylcyclopropenone (DPC). The origin of the receptors is a woman aged 25 to 45 with alopecia areata. Some clones in this sample may be carry-over from other donors' samples. The CDR3 runs from the conserved cysteine through the conserved F or W. A D gene is named only where the DNA matches it firmly. Size is stated for part of the rows, as once, few or many counts, or as a class when the clone is expanded.

CDR3aa | CDR3nt | d_gene | j_gene | abundance | v_gene
CASSPRLGQFLETQYF | TGTGCCAGCAGCCCAAGACTGGGCCAGTTTCTAGAGACCCAGTACTTC | . | TRBJ2-5 | . | TRBV4-2
CASRYRGGPGDTQYF | TGTGCCAGCAGATATCGGGGAGGGCCCGGCGATACGCAGTATTTT | TRBD2 | TRBJ2-3 | . | TRBV6-2/TRBV6-3
CASSLSSGNTYEQYF | TGTGCCAGCAGTTTATCCAGCGGGAACACGTACGAGCAGTACTTC | TRBD2 | TRBJ2-7 | . | TRBV28
CASSVDGNYGYTF | TGTGCCAGCAGCGTTGACGGAAACTATGGCTACACCTTC | . | TRBJ1-2 | few | TRBV7-9
CASSQVDRVNTEAFF | TGTGCCAGCAGCCAGGTGGACAGGGTGAACACTGAAGCTTTCTTT | TRBD1 | TRBJ1-1 | . | TRBV4-2
CATEAHSLDYGYTF | TGTGCCACCGAGGCTCACTCTCTCGACTATGGCTACACCTTC | . | TRBJ1-2 | few | TRBV15
CASSPDSGSSYNEQFF | TGTGCCAGCAGCCCAGATAGCGGGAGCTCCTACAATGAGCAGTTCTTC | TRBD2 | TRBJ2-1 | few | TRBV5-6
CATSDGAYGSWPQHF | TGTGCCACCAGTGACGGAGCCTACGGATCTTGGCCCCAGCATTTT | . | TRBJ1-5 | few | TRBV24-1
CASSQDLQGLSGANVLTF | TGCGCCAGCAGCCAAGATCTACAGGGCCTCTCTGGGGCCAACGTCCTGACTTTC | . | TRBJ2-6 | few | TRBV4-1
CASSLLRQETQYF | TGTGCCAGCAGCTTGCTGAGGCAAGAGACCCAGTACTTC | . | TRBJ2-5 | few | TRBV5-4
CASSQGQGAPLGTEAFF | TGTGCCAGCAGCCAAGGGCAGGGGGCGCCCCTTGGCACTGAAGCTTTCTTT | TRBD1 | TRBJ1-1 | . | TRBV4-2
CSVRQGITEAFF | TGCAGCGTCAGACAGGGGATCACTGAAGCTTTCTTT | TRBD1 | TRBJ1-1 | . | TRBV29-1
CASSPSRGGRGYGYTF | TGTGCCAGCAGTCCCAGTAGGGGGGGGCGCGGGTATGGCTACACCTTC | . | TRBJ1-2 | few | TRBV27
CSVDAAMNTEAFF | TGCAGCGTTGACGCAGCTATGAACACTGAAGCTTTCTTT | . | TRBJ1-1 | many | TRBV29-1
CATSTSGTGELFF | TGTGCCACCAGTACTAGCGGGACCGGGGAGCTGTTTTTT | TRBD2 | TRBJ2-2 | . | TRBV24-1
CATGQGGSLTNEKLFF | TGTGCCACTGGACAGGGGGGTAGTTTGACTAATGAAAAACTGTTTTTT | TRBD1 | TRBJ1-4 | few | TRBV10-3
CASTRLADSYEQYF | TGTGCCAGCACCCGGCTAGCGGACTCCTACGAGCAGTACTTC | TRBD2 | TRBJ2-7 | . | TRBV6-2/TRBV6-3
CASSPRGLAGKHDEQFF | TGTGCCAGCAGCCCCCGGGGACTAGCGGGGAAACATGATGAGCAGTTCTTC | TRBD2 | TRBJ2-1 | . | TRBV7-9
CASRPGANQPQHF | TGTGCCAGCAGACCAGGGGCCAATCAGCCCCAGCATTTT | . | TRBJ1-5 | . | TRBV28
CSAETSAGVLDTEAFF | TGCAGCGCCGAAACATCCGCCGGGGTGTTGGACACTGAAGCTTTCTTT | . | TRBJ1-1 | . | TRBV29-1
CATSANAGSSYNEQFF | TGTGCCACCAGCGCGAATGCGGGGAGCTCCTACAATGAGCAGTTCTTC | . | TRBJ2-1 | . | TRBV15
CATSTGWRGGRGTDTQYF | TGTGCCACCAGCACCGGGTGGCGGGGGGGCCGGGGCACAGATACGCAGTATTTT | TRBD2 | TRBJ2-3 | . | TRBV15
CASSQDRGGYNEQFF | TGTGCCAGCAGCCAGGACAGGGGCGGCTACAATGAGCAGTTCTTC | TRBD1 | TRBJ2-1 | . | TRBV4-2
CSVAAVYGYTF | TGCAGCGTTGCGGCGGTTTATGGCTACACCTTC | . | TRBJ1-2 | few | TRBV29-1
CSVEAAGAYNEQFF | TGCAGCGTTGAAGCAGCGGGGGCCTACAATGAGCAGTTCTTC | TRBD2 | TRBJ2-1 | . | TRBV29-1
CASSLDPATNEKLFF | TGCGCCAGCAGCTTGGATCCGGCAACTAATGAAAAACTGTTTTTT | . | TRBJ1-4 | . | TRBV5-1
CASSLGSGGQGEQFF | TGTGCCAGCAGCCTAGGTAGCGGGGGGCAGGGTGAGCAGTTCTTC | TRBD2 | TRBJ2-1 | . | TRBV7-2
CASSQEQLLQYGYTF | TGCGCCAGCAGCCAAGAACAGTTATTGCAGTATGGCTACACCTTC | . | TRBJ1-2 | . | TRBV4-1
CTSSLGDTTYNEQFF | TGCACCAGCAGCTTGGGCGACACCACCTACAATGAGCAGTTCTTC | . | TRBJ2-1 | . | TRBV5-1
CASSLEGPSDQETQYF | TGTGCCAGCAGCTTAGAAGGCCCTAGCGACCAAGAGACCCAGTACTTC | . | TRBJ2-5 | few | TRBV7-6
CSAPAGGANEKLFF | TGCAGTGCTCCGGCGGGTGGGGCTAATGAAAAACTGTTTTTT | . | TRBJ1-4 | few | TRBV20-1
CASSLRQGPQYF | TGTGCCAGCAGCCTTCGACAGGGCCCGCAGTATTTT | TRBD1 | TRBJ2-3 | . | TRBV7-2
CASSEGGGGNNEQFF | TGTGCCAGCAGTGAAGGCGGCGGGGGGAACAATGAGCAGTTCTTC | TRBD2 | TRBJ2-1 | few | TRBV2
CASGLSTEAFF | TGTGCCAGCGGCTTGTCCACTGAAGCTTTCTTT | . | TRBJ1-1 | few | TRBV11-2
CSATPGLAGVGTDTQYF | TGCAGTGCCACGCCGGGACTAGCGGGAGTCGGTACAGATACGCAGTATTTT | TRBD2 | TRBJ2-3 | . | TRBV20-1
CASSEGFQGWQPQHF | TGTGCCAGCAGTGAAGGCTTTCAAGGTTGGCAGCCCCAGCATTTT | . | TRBJ1-5 | few | TRBV2
CSARVSGGSQPQHF | TGCAGTGCTAGAGTTTCGGGGGGTAGCCAGCCCCAGCATTTT | . | TRBJ1-5 | . | TRBV20-1
CASTRTGMNQPQHF | TGTGCCAGCACCCGGACAGGGATGAATCAGCCCCAGCATTTT | TRBD1 | TRBJ1-5 | few | TRBV19
CSARRAGLEVQYF | TGCAGTGCTAGACGGGCGGGACTAGAAGTGCAGTACTTC | TRBD2 | TRBJ2-7 | few | TRBV20-1
CASSFGGGGTEAFF | TGCGCCAGCAGCTTCGGAGGAGGGGGGACTGAAGCTTTCTTT | . | TRBJ1-1 | few | TRBV5-1
CASSVSGGNTGELFF | TGTGCCAGCAGTGTTAGCGGGGGAAACACCGGGGAGCTGTTTTTT | TRBD2 | TRBJ2-2 | . | TRBV2
CASTSPGIGNTIYF | TGTGCCAGCACTTCCCCGGGGATTGGAAACACCATATATTTT | . | TRBJ1-3 | . | TRBV28
CSVKTGVEQYF | TGCAGCGTCAAAACAGGGGTCGAGCAGTACTTC | TRBD1 | TRBJ2-7 | few | TRBV29-1
CASSKVETDTDTQYF | TGTGCCAGCAGCAAAGTGGAGACCGACACAGATACGCAGTATTTT | . | TRBJ2-3 | few | TRBV21-1
CASSPRGTEAFF | TGTGCCAGCAGTCCCCGCGGCACTGAAGCTTTCTTT | . | TRBJ1-1 | many | TRBV25-1
CASSLPGTGGSYGYTF | TGTGCCAGCAGTTTGCCCGGAACAGGGGGTAGCTATGGCTACACCTTC | TRBD1 | TRBJ1-2 | . | TRBV28
CASSRGPGQGVDTQYF | TGTGCCAGCAGTCGAGGGCCGGGACAGGGGGTAGATACGCAGTATTTT | TRBD1 | TRBJ2-3 | . | TRBV28
CASRKTGQDTEAFF | TGTGCCAGCAGAAAGACAGGGCAGGACACTGAAGCTTTCTTT | TRBD1 | TRBJ1-1 | few | TRBV6-4
CAWKYPGQKNTEAFF | TGTGCCTGGAAATATCCGGGACAGAAGAACACTGAAGCTTTCTTT | TRBD1 | TRBJ1-1 | . | TRBV30
CASSPTRGGPREKLFF | TGTGCCAGCTCACCTACCCGCGGGGGTCCGCGTGAAAAACTGTTTTTT | . | TRBJ1-4 | few | TRBV18
CASSLGYEQYF | TGTGCCAGCAGTTTAGGCTACGAGCAGTACTTC | . | TRBJ2-7 | many | TRBV28
CASSLVGSPTPGMGEAFF | TGCGCCAGCAGCTTGGTAGGGTCACCGACGCCCGGAATGGGTGAAGCTTTCTTT | . | TRBJ1-1 | . | TRBV5-1
CASSGYANTGELFF | TGTGCCAGTTCAGGATACGCGAACACCGGGGAGCTGTTTTTT | . | TRBJ2-2 | many | TRBV27
CSVDQGGNQPQHF | TGCAGCGTTGATCAGGGTGGGAATCAGCCCCAGCATTTT | . | TRBJ1-5 | . | TRBV29-1
CASSATGTSYEQYF | TGTGCCAGCAGCGCGACCGGGACCTCCTACGAGCAGTACTTC | . | TRBJ2-7 | few | TRBV9
CASSRQGIAEAFF | TGTGCCAGCAGCAGACAGGGGATCGCTGAAGCTTTCTTT | TRBD1 | TRBJ1-1 | . | TRBV28
CSARAGRSEQYF | TGCAGTGCTAGAGCGGGAAGGAGCGAGCAGTACTTC | . | TRBJ2-7 | . | TRBV20-1